This TCR beta chain was captured in a study of OX40 agonist ivuxolimab in advanced cancers. Overall study: Every 2 weeks, patients received ivuxolimab intravenously, dosed at 0.01 to 10 mg/kg. Allowance was made for prior anti-PD-1, anti-PD-L1 or anti-CTLA-4 therapy, and approximately 41% had some.

Study-level results: Among the least clonally expanded were partial responders at 0.1-3.0 mg/kg.

CDR1 is SGHAT, CDR2 FQNNGV, per germline. V shed 1 base and J 1 base; nucleotides not matched to a gene: 5. CDR3 size: 16 residues. Worth noting for this clone: Antigen: not known.

Prior autoimmune disease or systemic immunosuppression barred patients. Here immunoSEQ multiplex PCR was the method, and the copy in TCRdb shows in-frame clones only, minus some. The repertoire holds roughly 48,000 clones, 60% to 80% seen once, with 7.9% in the top ten. This chain uses TRBV11-2 with TRBJ2-5; TRBD2 aligns across 8 bases. The sample consisted of CD4+ or CD8+ T cells sorted from blood, taken in a trial of the OX40 agonist ivuxolimab. This TCR came from an adult with an advanced solid tumor such as melanoma, head and neck, liver or kidney cancer. CDR3 residues: CASSLGTSGPQETQYF. DNA for the CDR3: TGTGCCAGCAGCTTAGGCACTAGCGGCCCCCAAGAGACCCAGTACTTC.